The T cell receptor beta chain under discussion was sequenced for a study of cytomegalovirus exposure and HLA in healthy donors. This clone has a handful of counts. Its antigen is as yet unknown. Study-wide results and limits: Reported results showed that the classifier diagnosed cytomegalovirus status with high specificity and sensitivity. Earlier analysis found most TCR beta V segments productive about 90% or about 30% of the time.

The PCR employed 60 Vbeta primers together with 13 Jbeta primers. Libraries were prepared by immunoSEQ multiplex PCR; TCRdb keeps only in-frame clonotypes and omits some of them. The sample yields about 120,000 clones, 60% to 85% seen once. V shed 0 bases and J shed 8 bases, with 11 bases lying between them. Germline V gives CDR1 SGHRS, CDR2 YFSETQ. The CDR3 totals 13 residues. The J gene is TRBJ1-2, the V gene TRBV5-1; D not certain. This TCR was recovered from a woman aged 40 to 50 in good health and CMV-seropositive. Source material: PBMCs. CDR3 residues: CASSLDVAGGYTF. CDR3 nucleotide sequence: TGCGCCAGCAGCTTGGACGTGGCGGGAGGCTACACCTTC.